This paragraph covers one TCR beta chain sequence. Its antigen is not known. The data originate from a study of vaccination effects on CD4 cells after COVID-19. Measured with immunoSEQ multiplex PCR; TCRdb has only the in-frame clones, and not every one. The table has about 55,000 clones, around 68% seen once. Per germline, CDR1 LGHDT and CDR2 YNNKEL (reference sequence). The V gene end was trimmed by 2 bases and the J gene end by 3 bases; junction bases not matched to a gene: 11. The CDR3 runs to 18 residues. Expansion with viral peptide pools was applied to antigen-specific CD4+ T cells by the ViraFEST assay prior to sequencing. It was after around eleven days of culture that CD4+ T cells were isolated. No vaccinee had earlier SARS-CoV-2 infection, and nucleocapsid antibodies were negative. PBMC cultures contained about 1.9 million cells per well, 7.5 to 10 IU/ml IL-2 and roughly 9.4 ug/ml peptides. IL-2 medium took the place of half the medium on both days 3 and 7.

Whole-study findings and limits: Clones that were induced by infection or by vaccine showed marked contraction late after vaccination.

The chain employs TRBV3-1 (or the pseudogene TRBV3-2) and TRBJ2-3; the match to TRBD2 covers 10 bases. This material consisted of CD4+ T cells from PBMCs cultured with SARS-CoV-2 spike peptides, taken before COVID-19 vaccination. This TCR derives from a human donor who received a COVID-19 vaccine. As DNA, the CDR3 is TGTGCCAGCAGCCAACAAGCGGGGGGGGTTGTAGAAACAGATACGCAGTATTTT. It yields the protein CASSQQAGGVVETDTQYF.